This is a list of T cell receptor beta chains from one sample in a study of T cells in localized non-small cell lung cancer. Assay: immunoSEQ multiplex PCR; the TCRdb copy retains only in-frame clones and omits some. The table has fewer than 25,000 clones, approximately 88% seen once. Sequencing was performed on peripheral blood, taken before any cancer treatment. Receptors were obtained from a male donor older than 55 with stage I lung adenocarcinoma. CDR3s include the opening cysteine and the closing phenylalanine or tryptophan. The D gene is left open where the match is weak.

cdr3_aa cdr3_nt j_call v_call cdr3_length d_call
CASSLSERTGELFF TGTGCCAGCAGCTTAAGTGAGAGAACCGGGGAGCTGTTTTTT TRBJ2-2 TRBV7-6 14 -
CASGRWRAQGYTF TGTGCCAGCGGCCGGTGGCGGGCGCAAGGCTACACCTTC TRBJ1-2 TRBV28 13 -
CSAARRWNYGYTF TGCAGCGCTGCGCGCAGGTGGAACTATGGCTACACCTTC TRBJ1-2 TRBV29-1 13 -
CASIASDTYEQYF TGTGCCAGCATTGCCTCTGACACCTACGAGCAGTACTTC TRBJ2-7 TRBV6-6 13 -
CASTVTGGSGGSYNEQFF TGTGCCAGCACCGTTACGGGGGGTAGCGGGGGATCCTACAATGAGCAGTTCTTC TRBJ2-1 TRBV28 18 TRBD2
CATSRGYTEAFF TGTGCCACCAGCAGGGGGTACACTGAAGCTTTCTTT TRBJ1-1 TRBV15 12 -
CASSINREPNYGYTF TGTGCCAGTAGTATTAATCGGGAACCGAACTATGGCTACACCTTC TRBJ1-2 TRBV19 15 -
CASSRKGQPQETQYF TGTGCCAGCAGCCGAAAGGGACAGCCGCAAGAGACCCAGTACTTC TRBJ2-5 TRBV6-5 15 TRBD1
CASSSTGLGTF TGTGCCAGCAGCTCGACAGGGTTGGGGACCTTC TRBJ1-2 TRBV7-2 11 TRBD1
CASSMSGGETQYF TGTGCCAGTAGTATGAGCGGGGGGGAGACCCAGTACTTC TRBJ2-5 TRBV19 13 TRBD2
CASSPATSTDTQYF TGTGCCAGCTCACCAGCCACTAGCACAGATACGCAGTATTTT TRBJ2-3 TRBV18 14 -
CASSFLVETQYF TGTGCCAGCAGCTTCTTGGTGGAGACCCAGTACTTC TRBJ2-5 TRBV7-8 12 -
CASSVVPGGTEAFF TGTGCCAGCAGCGTAGTACCAGGGGGCACTGAAGCTTTCTTT TRBJ1-1 TRBV9 14 TRBD1
CASSSEDRIYGYTF TGTGCCAGCAGCTCAGAGGACAGAATCTATGGCTACACCTTC TRBJ1-2 TRBV5-5 14 -
CASSQGSRRERFYEQYF TGTGCCAGCAGCCAAGGGAGTAGAAGGGAACGGTTCTACGAGCAGTACTTC TRBJ2-7 TRBV14 17 -
CASSLVGTAMNTEAFF TGTGCCAGCAGCTTAGTAGGGACAGCTATGAACACTGAAGCTTTCTTT TRBJ1-1 TRBV7-8 16 TRBD1
CASRSLGGTSGSLGNEQFF TGCGCCAGCCGGTCGCTAGGTGGGACTAGCGGGAGTTTGGGCAATGAGCAGTTCTTC TRBJ2-1 TRBV10-2 19 TRBD2